This is a list of T cell receptor beta chains from one sample in a study of cytomegalovirus exposure and HLA in healthy donors. This table comes from immunoSEQ multiplex PCR, and its TCRdb copy is limited to in-frame clones, with some not included. Of roughly 130,000 clones listed, around four fifths are singletons. Sample: PBMCs. These receptors all come from a boy aged 2 to 10 in good health and CMV-seronegative. The CDR3 runs from the conserved cysteine through the conserved F or W. The D gene is left open where the match is weak. Size values are once, few and many counts, or a class for expanded clones, and some rows have none.

clone size,J gene,V gene,CDR3 length,D gene,CDR3 DNA,CDR3 protein
-,TRBJ2-7,TRBV9,19,TRBD1,TGTGCCAGCAGCGTAGTCCCAGGCGCGGGACAGGGGGGGAACTACGAGCAGTACTTC,CASSVVPGAGQGGNYEQYF
-,TRBJ2-1,TRBV6-1,16,TRBD2,TGTGCCAGCAGTGAAGTAGCGGGAGGGCCGCACAATGAGCAGTTCTTC,CASSEVAGGPHNEQFF
-,TRBJ2-3,TRBV29-1,13,-,TGCAGCGTTGAAGGGGGGGGCACAGATACGCAGTATTTT,CSVEGGGTDTQYF
-,TRBJ1-1,TRBV11-2,17,TRBD1,TGTGCCAGCAGCCCAGGGACAGGAAGAACGATGAACACTGAAGCTTTCTTT,CASSPGTGRTMNTEAFF
-,TRBJ1-2,TRBV7-2,15,-,TGTGCCAGCAGCTTAGAAGCCGGGGGGGGCTATGGCTACACCTTC,CASSLEAGGGYGYTF
-,TRBJ1-1,TRBV19,15,TRBD1,TGTGCCAGTAGTGCCCAGGACAGGGGACACACTGAAGCTTTCTTT,CASSAQDRGHTEAFF
-,TRBJ1-2,TRBV28,13,-,TGTGCCAGCAGTTCCCGGACATCGGAGGGCTACACCTTC,CASSSRTSEGYTF
-,TRBJ1-3,TRBV6-5,16,-,TGTGCCAGCAGTTACTCGACCCAGGGAACTGGAAACACCATATATTTT,CASSYSTQGTGNTIYF
-,TRBJ1-2,TRBV6-6,15,-,TGTGCCAGCAGTTACTCCGCGGACTATAACTATGGCTACACCTTC,CASSYSADYNYGYTF
-,TRBJ1-1,TRBV6-5,13,TRBD1,TGTGCCAGCAACGACAGGGGGATCGGTGAAGCTTTCTTT,CASNDRGIGEAFF
-,TRBJ1-1,TRBV30,12,TRBD1,TGTGCCTGGCGACAGGGGAACACTGAAGCTTTCTTT,CAWRQGNTEAFF
few,TRBJ1-1,TRBV6-6,14,-,TGTGCCAGCAGTCACCTCGGGATGAACACTGAAGCTTTCTTT,CASSHLGMNTEAFF
-,TRBJ1-6,TRBV27,12,-,TGTGCCAGCAGTTTTCTTGATTCACCCCTCCACTTT,CASSFLDSPLHF
few,TRBJ1-2,TRBV27,15,TRBD1,TGTGCCAGCACTATTAGGACAGGGAATAACTATGGCTACACCTTC,CASTIRTGNNYGYTF
few,TRBJ1-1,TRBV7-2,13,TRBD1,TGTGCCAGCACGGGACAGGGAGCTACTGAAGCTTTCTTT,CASTGQGATEAFF
-,TRBJ1-5,TRBV19,13,-,TGTGCCAGTAGTGAGACAGGAGATCAGCCCCAGCATTTT,CASSETGDQPQHF
few,TRBJ2-1,TRBV5-1,17,TRBD2,TGCGCCAGCAGCCGGGGGGACGTGGCGGGGGTATACAATGAGCAGTTCTTC,CASSRGDVAGVYNEQFF
-,TRBJ2-1,TRBV2,17,TRBD2,TGTGCCAGCAGTGAAGCGGGCGCAGCGGGGGGTGTTCATGAGCAGTTCTTC,CASSEAGAAGGVHEQFF
-,TRBJ2-3,TRBV19,16,TRBD1,TGTGCCAGTAGTACCGACAGGGGTCGGGGGACAGATACGCAGTATTTT,CASSTDRGRGTDTQYF
-,TRBJ1-1,TRBV19,17,-,TGTGCCAGTAGTTGGGCAGGGATGGATATAATGAACACTGAAGCTTTCTTT,CASSWAGMDIMNTEAFF
-,TRBJ2-3,TRBV4-3,15,TRBD2,TGCGCCAGCAGCCTATCTAGCGGGGGGGCAGATACGCAGTATTTT,CASSLSSGGADTQYF
-,TRBJ2-7,TRBV7-9,15,-,TGTGCCAGCAGCTCGGACAACTCCCGTACCTACGAGCAGTACTTC,CASSSDNSRTYEQYF
-,TRBJ2-2,TRBV18,15,TRBD1,TGTGCCAGCTCTCCCGGACAGGGGATGTCCGGGGAGCTGTTTTTT,CASSPGQGMSGELFF
-,TRBJ2-1,TRBV6-6,13,TRBD2,TGTGCCAGCAAGGGCGGGGGCTACAATGAGCAGTTCTTC,CASKGGGYNEQFF
-,TRBJ1-1,TRBV5-1,14,-,TGCGCCAGCAGCTTGGGACCGAGCGGCGGGGAAGCTTTCTTT,CASSLGPSGGEAFF
-,TRBJ2-5,TRBV7-2,17,TRBD2,TGTGCCAGCAGCTCACTACTAGCGGGGGGGCAGGGAGAGACCCAGTACTTC,CASSSLLAGGQGETQYF
-,TRBJ2-7,TRBV11-2,13,TRBD1,TGTGCCAGCAGCTTAAGGGGGCCCTACGAGCAGTACTTC,CASSLRGPYEQYF
-,TRBJ2-3,TRBV7-2,16,-,TGTGCCAGCAGCTTAGTAGGGGGTCAAAGCACAGATACGCAGTATTTT,CASSLVGGQSTDTQYF
-,TRBJ1-1,TRBV6-5,14,-,TGTGCCAGCAGTTACCAGGGATGGAACACTGAAGCTTTCTTT,CASSYQGWNTEAFF
-,TRBJ2-7,TRBV6-5,15,TRBD1,TGTGCCAGCAGTTACCGGGACAGGGGGTCCTACGAGCAGTACTTC,CASSYRDRGSYEQYF
once,TRBJ1-2,TRBV29-1,13,-,TGCAGCGTTGGACTACAGGGTAACTATGGCTACACCTTC,CSVGLQGNYGYTF
-,TRBJ2-3,TRBV9,14,-,TGTGCCAGCAGCTCCGGGGTACTCACAGATACGCAGTATTTT,CASSSGVLTDTQYF
-,TRBJ1-2,TRBV6-1,16,-,TGTGCCAGCAGTGCTCCCCCTTGGGACATCCGGGACGGCTACACCTTC,CASSAPPWDIRDGYTF
-,TRBJ2-7,TRBV7-2,16,-,TGTGCCAGCAGCTTAGTAGCGGACCTCAGCTCCTACGAGCAGTACTTC,CASSLVADLSSYEQYF
-,TRBJ2-7,TRBV5-1,13,-,TGCGCCAGCAGCTTGGACGGAGGAAGAGCGCAGTACTTC,CASSLDGGRAQYF
-,TRBJ2-2,TRBV11-2,18,TRBD2,TGTGCCAGCAGCTTAGTTGATGCGGGCGGGAGTAGCACCGGGGAGCTGTTTTTT,CASSLVDAGGSSTGELFF
few,TRBJ1-5,TRBV2,16,TRBD1,TGTGCCAGCAGCAGATTAGACAGGGATAATAATCAGCCCCAGCATTTT,CASSRLDRDNNQPQHF
few,TRBJ2-3,TRBV2,13,-,TGTGCCAGCAAGAGGCGGAGGGGAGATACGCAGTATTTT,CASKRRRGDTQYF
-,TRBJ2-1,TRBV6-5,15,-,TGTGCCAGCAGTTACCTAGCCGGCTCCTACAATGAGCAGTTCTTC,CASSYLAGSYNEQFF
-,TRBJ2-3,TRBV20-1,11,-,TGCAGCTTGGCGGCGACAGATACGCAGTATTTT,CSLAATDTQYF
-,TRBJ1-2,TRBV20-1,11,-,TGCAGTACTCTCGCGCCAACTGGCTACACCTTC,CSTLAPTGYTF
-,TRBJ1-1,TRBV5-8,13,-,TGTGCCAGCAGCTCCTCAGTGAACACTGAAGCTTTCTTT,CASSSSVNTEAFF
few,TRBJ2-1,TRBV6-4,15,TRBD2,TGTGCCAGCAGTGTTCTAGCGGGAGAGGACGATGAGCAGTTCTTC,CASSVLAGEDDEQFF
-,TRBJ1-1,TRBV6-5,13,TRBD1,TGTGCCAGCAGTTACCGCGGACAGGGCGAAGCTTTCTTT,CASSYRGQGEAFF
-,TRBJ1-2,TRBV19,16,TRBD1,TGTGCCAGTAGTCCCCCTGGGACAGGTTGGGCCTATGGCTACACCTTC,CASSPPGTGWAYGYTF
-,TRBJ1-6,TRBV19,18,-,TGTGCCAGTAGTATAGATCGTAACAGCTTTTTCTCTAATTCACCCCTCCACTTT,CASSIDRNSFFSNSPLHF
-,TRBJ1-5,TRBV2,16,-,TGTGCCAGCAGTCCAGGGAGGGGAGGGAACAATCAGCCCCAGCATTTT,CASSPGRGGNNQPQHF
-,TRBJ1-1,TRBV9,13,TRBD1,TGTGCCAGCAGCGTCCTAACAGGGGCTGAAGCTTTCTTT,CASSVLTGAEAFF
few,TRBJ2-7,TRBV6-1,15,TRBD1,TGTGCCAGCAGTGAAAAGGGGACAGGGGGCGCCGAGCAGTACTTC,CASSEKGTGGAEQYF
-,TRBJ2-6,TRBV28,17,TRBD2,TGTGCCAGCAGTTCTACTACTAGCGTCTCTGGGGCCAACGTCCTGACTTTC,CASSSTTSVSGANVLTF
-,TRBJ1-1,TRBV30,11,-,TGTGCCTGGGGTGTATCAGGGGAAGCTTTCTTT,CAWGVSGEAFF
-,TRBJ2-2,TRBV27,16,TRBD1,TGTGCCAGCCGTGAGCGACAGGGGGCAGGCACCGGGGAGCTGTTTTTT,CASRERQGAGTGELFF
-,TRBJ2-7,TRBV11-2,15,-,TGTGCCAGCAGACCTGGACAGCCCCTTACCTACGAGCAGTACTTC,CASRPGQPLTYEQYF